Presented here are 31 T cell receptor beta chains from one specimen sequenced in a study of CD8 T cells in ankylosing spondylitis. TCRdb called the 5' RACE reads again in MiXCR, with one record for every CDR3 protein. The sample records under 200,000 distinct CDR3 sequences, approximately 9% being singletons. Sequenced material: blood, either unsorted or a sorted T cell fraction (not recorded which). The source is a female donor with ankylosing spondylitis or in good health (not recorded which).

This clonotype was seen more than once but under ten times. The rearrangement links TRBV7-9 to TRBJ2-7; D is possibly TRBD1 (5 bases). Germline-derived CDR1 and CDR2 are SEHNR and FQNEAQ (reference sequence). CDR3 size: 11 residues. Between the trimmed V and J ends, which lost 5 bases and 7 bases, there was a span of 9 bases. CDR3 in DNA: TGTGCCAGCAGCGACCGACAGGAGCAGTACTTC. Its translation is CASSDRQEQYF.

This chain links TRBV19 with TRBJ2-2, with D tentatively TRBD1 (6 bases). The V end was cut by 7 bases, the J end by 1 base, with 13 bases between. The germline V gene encodes CDR1 LNHDA and CDR2 SQIVND (reference sequence). The CDR3 has 15 residues. CDR3 residues: CASIPWGRNTGELFF. The CDR3 bases are TGTGCCAGTATCCCCTGGGGGCGGAACACCGGGGAGCTGTTTTTT.

The chain carries TRBV9 and TRBJ2-7; D could derive from TRBD1 or TRBD2 (6 bases each). V lost 3 bases, J lost 7 bases, and 14 bases lay in between. Germline V lookup: CDR1 SGDLS, CDR2 YYNGEE. The CDR3 length is 13 residues. The CDR3 spells CASSEGGLREQYF. The CDR3 DNA follows: TGTGCCAGCAGCGAGGGGGGACTCCGAGAGCAGTACTTC.

The genes are TRBV9 and TRBJ2-3, with 7 positions matching TRBD1. The CDR3 is made up of 17 amino acids. Germline CDR1 SGDLS, CDR2 YYNGEE. After removal of 3 bases from V and 6 bases from J, the junction contained 16 bases not matched to a gene. The DNA for the CDR3 is TGTGCCAGCAGCGCCCCGCCCAACAGGGGTTCCTTCGATACGCAGTATTTT. Translation gives CASSAPPNRGSFDTQYF.

The sample holds a few counts of this clonotype. The gene calls are TRBV7-9 and TRBJ2-7, with 8 bases identical to TRBD2. V shed 4 bases and J 3 bases; nucleotides not matched to a gene: 5. The CDR3 is 14 amino acids. Germline CDR1 reads SEHNR; CDR2 reads FQNEAQ (reference sequence). Here the CDR3 reads CASSYSGKLYEQYF. The CDR3, as DNA: TGTGCCAGCAGCTATAGCGGGAAACTCTACGAGCAGTACTTC.

The gene calls are TRBV12-3 or TRBV12-4 and TRBJ2-6; possible D gene TRBD2, 6 bases. Deletions cut 6 bases from V and 0 bases from J, with 18 bases between. This CDR3 region has 18 residues. The CDR3 sequence: CASSNPGTLDSGANVLTF. DNA for the CDR3: TGTGCCAGCAGCAATCCCGGGACTTTAGACTCTGGGGCCAACGTCCTGACTTTC.

In its sample, this clonotype was seen once. Given a much more abundant clone one base away, this may be a read error. The chain has TRBV21-1 and TRBJ1-1; the table assigns TRBD1, which was not confirmed against the DNA. TRBV21-1 counts as a pseudogene. The CDR3 covers 14 residues. The CDR3 DNA follows: TGTGCCAGCACCCTAGGCAGAGGGGTCGCTGAAGCTTTCTTT. This codes for CASTLGRGVAEAFF.

This clonotype has ten or more counts. V gene TRBV29-1 combines with J gene TRBJ2-1; D not resolved. V lost 2 bases to trimming and J lost 6 bases, with 8 bases between them. Per the germline V gene, CDR1 is SQVTM and CDR2 is ANQGSEA. CDR3 length: 12 residues. The CDR3 DNA is TGCAGCGTTGAATGGGGTGCCAATGAGCAGTTCTTC. Protein product: CSVEWGANEQFF.

The chain carries TRBV7-8 and TRBJ2-7; D remains unclear. The germline CDR1 and CDR2 sequences are SGHVS and FQNEAQ. V dropped 5 bases and J dropped 5 bases, with 19 bases sitting between them. The CDR3 consists of 15 residues. CDR3 DNA: TGTGCCAGCAGCCCCCTTCCCGGATCCTTAGACGAGCAGTACTTC. Translating gives CASSPLPGSLDEQYF.

At least ten counts were recorded for this clonotype. The rearrangement joins TRBV5-1 to TRBJ2-7; 9 bases agree with TRBD1. The germline V gene encodes CDR1 SGHRS and CDR2 YFSETQ. The trim removed 3 bases at V and 5 bases at J, leaving 0 bases unmatched. The CDR3 length is 12 residues. The CDR3 DNA follows: TGCGCCAGCAGCTGGACAGGGGACGAGCAGTACTTC. It yields the protein CASSWTGDEQYF.

This clonotype was observed at least ten times. Written as DNA, the CDR3 is TGCAGTGCTAGACATTCGGGACAACTAAATCAGCCCCAGCATTTT. Its translation is CSARHSGQLNQPQHF. The genes are TRBV20-1 and TRBJ1-5; weak D call: TRBD1 (6 bases). The CDR3 spans 15 residues. The germline V gene has CDR1 DFQATT and CDR2 SNEGSKA (reference sequence). Trimming took off 2 bases at V and 4 bases at J, with 15 bases between the two ends.

This clonotype has only a few counts. J is TRBJ2-1 and V is TRBV6-1; 7 nucleotides agree with TRBD2. The germline V gene encodes CDR1 MNHNS and CDR2 SASEGT. The junction had 8 bases not matched to a gene; V was cut back by 0 bases and J by 3 bases. This CDR3 is built from 17 residues. The CDR3 is CASSEAILGLNYNEQFF. DNA for the CDR3: TGTGCCAGCAGTGAAGCGATACTGGGACTAAACTACAATGAGCAGTTCTTC.

This clonotype was found many times. The V and J genes are TRBV24-1 and TRBJ2-5; a possible D gene is TRBD1 (5 bases). Between the trimmed V and J ends, which lost 2 bases and 1 base, there was a span of 7 bases. CDR1 KGHDR and CDR2 SFDVKD come from the germline V gene. The CDR3 covers 14 residues. This CDR3 reads CATSDSRVQETQYF. CDR3 nucleotides: TGTGCCACCAGTGATTCCAGGGTCCAAGAGACCCAGTACTTC.

This clonotype appeared a few times. The chain's CDR3 is CATSEGDPSGETQYF. The CDR3 DNA is TGTGCCACCAGTGAGGGCGACCCTTCCGGAGAGACCCAGTACTTC. The rearrangement joins TRBV24-1 to TRBJ2-5; no reliable D call. The germline V and J ends were trimmed by 4 bases and 4 bases, with 15 bases remaining between them. The CDR3 is made up of 15 amino acids. The germline CDR1 and CDR2 sequences are KGHDR and SFDVKD.

The rearrangement joins TRBV7-3 to TRBJ2-1; D is perhaps TRBD1 or TRBD2 (5 bases each). The V end lost 5 bases, the J end lost 0 bases, and 14 bases lay between the germline ends. In germline, CDR1 is SGHTA, CDR2 FQGTGA. The CDR3 runs to 16 residues. CDR3 loop: CASSTGTASSYNEQFF. The CDR3 DNA follows: TGTGCCAGCAGCACTGGGACGGCAAGCTCCTACAATGAGCAGTTCTTC.

This clonotype was observed a handful of times. The chain uses TRBV9 and TRBJ2-5; TRBD1 agrees at 9 bases. There are 14 residues in the CDR3. Germline V gene data show CDR1 as SGDLS and CDR2 as YYNGEE. V lost 3 bases and J lost 3; bases outside the gene matches: 3. CDR3 sequence: CASSGGTGKETQYF. The CDR3 nucleotides are TGTGCCAGCAGCGGGGGGACAGGGAAAGAGACCCAGTACTTC.

At least ten counts were recorded for this clonotype. V and J are TRBV15 and TRBJ2-6; 7 bases are a match to TRBD1. This CDR3 is built from 14 residues. The V gene end was trimmed by 0 bases and the J gene end by 12 bases; junction bases not matched to a gene: 5. In germline, CDR1 is LNHNV, CDR2 YYDKDF (reference sequence). CDR3: CATSREGQPTVLTF. CDR3 in DNA: TGTGCCACCAGCAGAGAGGGACAGCCTACCGTCCTGACTTTC. Based on the CDR3 plus reference TRBV15 and TRBJ2-6, the full variable domain is DAMVIQNPRYQVTQFGKPVTLSCSQTLNHNVMYWYQQKSSQAPKLLFHYYDKDFNNEADTPDNFQSRRPNTSFCFLDIRSPGLGDTAMYLCATSREGQPTVLTFGAGSRLTVL.

This clonotype turned up a few times. This sequence joins TRBV6-1 and TRBJ1-1; D uncertain. In germline, CDR1 is MNHNS, CDR2 SASEGT. Trimming took off 3 bases at V and 3 bases at J, with 14 bases between the two ends. This CDR3 comprises 15 residues. CDR3 in DNA: TGTGCCAGCAGTGAGGTCCCGCTAGGCGACACTGAAGCTTTCTTT. Encoded protein: CASSEVPLGDTEAFF.

The sample holds a few counts of this clonotype. The CDR3 spells CASSVPGQETQYF. In DNA, the CDR3 is TGTGCCAGCAGCGTCCCAGGTCAAGAGACCCAGTACTTC. The rearrangement joins TRBV9 to TRBJ2-5; D call uncertain. CDR1 SGDLS and CDR2 YYNGEE come from the germline V gene. Between the trimmed V and J ends, which lost 2 bases and 2 bases, there was a span of 7 bases. The CDR3 is made up of 13 amino acids.

The sample holds many counts of this clonotype. The rearrangement joins TRBV19 to TRBJ1-2, with 8 bases identical to TRBD1. The CDR3 covers 15 residues. Germline lookup yields CDR1 LNHDA and CDR2 SQIVND (reference sequence). After removal of 5 bases from V and 4 bases from J, the junction contained 9 bases not matched to a gene. CDR3 sequence reads: CASSPDRGTGYGYTF. In DNA, the CDR3 is TGTGCCAGTAGTCCCGACAGGGGAACGGGCTATGGCTACACCTTC. Filled out from reference TRBV19 and TRBJ1-2, the complete variable domain reads DGGITQSPKYLFRKEGQNVTLSCEQNLNHDAMYWYRQDPGQGLRLIYYSQIVNDFQKGDIAEGYSVSREKKESFPLTVTSAQKNPTAFYLCASSPDRGTGYGYTFGSGTRLTVV.

This clonotype has only a few counts. The V call is TRBV15, the J call TRBJ1-1; 7 nucleotides line up with TRBD1. V was pared by 0 bases and J by 8 bases, with 6 bases of the junction left unmatched. This CDR3 comprises 14 residues. The germline CDR1 and CDR2 sequences are LNHNV and YYDKDF (reference sequence). The DNA for the CDR3 is TGTGCCACCAGCAGAGACAGGGGGGAGCTGGAAGCTTTCTTT. Translated: CATSRDRGELEAFF.

The V and J genes are TRBV5-1 and TRBJ2-1; 7 bases align to TRBD1. Germline-derived CDR1 and CDR2 are SGHRS and YFSETQ. V dropped 3 bases and J dropped 5; count of bases not matched to a gene: 5. This CDR3 region has 14 residues. The CDR3 DNA reads TGCGCCAGCAGCTCCGGGACAGAAAACAATGAGCAGTTCTTC. It specifies CASSSGTENNEQFF.

The chain links TRBV9 to TRBJ2-7; D gene uncertain. The ends were cut back, 0 bases at V and 4 bases at J, with 17 bases in the middle. Germline loops: CDR1 SGDLS, CDR2 YYNGEE. This CDR3 is 16 amino acids long. CDR3 amino acids: CASSVGESPIPYEQYF. In DNA, the CDR3 is TGTGCCAGCAGCGTAGGAGAATCTCCGATACCATACGAGCAGTACTTC.

The chain carries TRBV5-4 and TRBJ1-1, with D uncertain. V was clipped by 4 bases and J by 7 bases, with 17 bases between them. Germline V CDR1 and CDR2: SGHNT, YYREEE (reference sequence). The CDR3 consists of 14 residues. In nucleotides, the CDR3 is TGTGCCAGCAGCCGTTTTAATACAAACTTTGAAGCTTTCTTT. This encodes CASSRFNTNFEAFF.

This clonotype was detected only a few times. This chain uses TRBV4-3 with TRBJ2-7; D might be TRBD1 or TRBD2, each matching 5 bases. The CDR3 extends over 15 amino acids. The V gene's germline CDR1 is LGHNA and CDR2 YSLEER. V lost 1 base and J lost 3, with 13 bases in between. The CDR3 protein is CASSQGPRGNYEQYF. CDR3 in DNA: TGCGCCAGCAGCCAAGGGCCGAGGGGAAACTACGAGCAGTACTTC.

This clonotype has ten or more counts. The gene calls are TRBV11-2 and TRBJ2-7; D is uncertain. CDR3 size: 13 residues. From germline, CDR1 is SGHAT and CDR2 FQNNGV. V was pared by 4 bases and J by 1 base, with 8 bases between. This CDR3 is CASSSSLSYEQYF. DNA for the CDR3: TGTGCCAGCAGCTCCTCCTTGTCCTACGAGCAGTACTTC.

This clonotype was counted between two and nine times. The gene calls are TRBV6-1 and TRBJ2-7, with 7 bases matching TRBD1. There are 14 residues in the CDR3. V gave up 6 bases and J gave up 1 base; unmatched junction bases: 6. The V gene's germline CDR1 is MNHNS and CDR2 SASEGT. CDR3 loop: CASRAGTASYEQYF. As DNA, the CDR3 is TGTGCCAGCAGGGCAGGGACAGCATCCTACGAGCAGTACTTC.

Points on this clonotype: It may be a read error: a sequence one base away is much more abundant. The V call is TRBV2, the J call TRBJ2-7; D gene ambiguous. Trimming shortened V by 4 bases and J by 7 bases, and 5 bases separated the two germline ends. The germline CDR1 and CDR2 sequences are SNHLY and FYNNEI. CDR3 size: 10 residues. CDR3 in DNA: TGTGCCAGCAGTGGGGTGGAGCAGTACTTC. It specifies CASSGVEQYF. The whole variable domain, remainder taken from reference TRBV2 and TRBJ2-7, is EPEVTQTPSHQVTQMGQEVILRCVPISNHLYFYWYRQILGQKVEFLVSFYNNEISEKSEIFDDQFSVERPDGSNFTLKIRSTKLEDSAMYFCASSGVEQYFGPGTRLTVT.

The V call is TRBV30, the J call TRBJ2-2; 9 bases match TRBD2. The V segment lost 6 bases and the J segment 0 bases; nucleotides outside the gene matches: 8. The CDR3 is 16 residues long. Germline CDR1 GTSNPN, CDR2 SVGIG (reference sequence). This CDR3 is CACPIRGRANTGELFF. The CDR3, as DNA: TGTGCCTGCCCAATCCGCGGGAGGGCGAACACCGGGGAGCTGTTTTTT.

This clonotype was detected a few times. The CDR3 coding sequence is TGTGCCAGCAGTTTGAGGGACAGGGGCTATGGCTACACCTTC. This codes for CASSLRDRGYGYTF. V is TRBV27 and J is TRBJ1-2, with 10 bases matching TRBD1. This CDR3 region has 14 residues. With 3 bases clipped from V and 4 bases from J, the junction kept 2 bases outside the gene matches. The V gene's germline CDR1 is MNHEY and CDR2 SMNVEV (reference sequence).

The rearrangement links TRBV4-3 to TRBJ1-4; D gene uncertain. The length of the CDR3 is 15 residues. Per the germline V gene, CDR1 is LGHNA and CDR2 is YSLEER. V gave up 0 bases and J gave up 0 bases, with 5 bases separating them. CDR3 region: CASSQDLATNEKLFF. CDR3 in DNA: TGCGCCAGCAGCCAAGACCTTGCAACTAATGAAAAACTGTTTTTT.